A single sample is the source of the 28 T cell receptor beta chains below, sequenced in a study of T cell responses to AZD1222 COVID-19 vaccine. Measured with immunoSEQ multiplex PCR; TCRdb has only the in-frame clones, and not every one. The repertoire holds 150,000 or so clones, 94% seen once, with just over 5% in the top ten. The sequences come from peripheral blood, collected 28 days after the second AZD1222 dose. All receptors come from an adult who received the AZD1222 COVID-19 vaccine.

The genes are TRBV19 and TRBJ2-1, with a possible D match to TRBD2 (6 bases). The germline V gene has CDR1 LNHDA and CDR2 SQIVND (reference sequence). CDR3 length: 13 residues. CDR3: CISGWRVGDEQFF. The CDR3 DNA is TGTATTAGCGGTTGGAGGGTCGGGGATGAGCAGTTCTTC.

CDR3 bases: TGTGCCAGCAGCCGCAGAAGGTTTGCGGGAGGGCCCTTGGGGGCGGAGATCGAGCAGTTCTTC. Encoded protein: CASSRRRFAGGPLGAEIEQFF. The V call is TRBV3-1 (or the pseudogene TRBV3-2), the J call TRBJ2-1; 9 positions match TRBD2. This CDR3 is built from 21 residues. V shed 4 bases, J shed 10 bases, and the junction held 29 bases outside the gene matches. The germline CDR1 and CDR2 sequences are LGHDT and YNNKEL (reference sequence).

The CDR3 protein is CASSYGQGARGYTF. The CDR3 DNA reads TGTGCCAGCAGTTATGGACAGGGGGCGCGAGGCTACACCTTC. The chain joins TRBV28 to TRBJ1-2; 11 bases map to TRBD1. This CDR3 comprises 14 residues. V lost 4 bases, J lost 8 bases, and 6 bases stayed unmatched. Germline V gene lookup returns CDR1 MDHEN and CDR2 SYDVKM.

The chain recombines TRBV5-1 with TRBJ2-7; the D call may be TRBD1 or TRBD2 (5 bases each). The CDR3 has 14 residues. Germline V gene sequence: CDR1 SGHRS, CDR2 YFSETQ. Trimming left V 6 bases short and J 7 bases short, with 20 bases between. The CDR3 sequence: CASTIGGGEREQYF. DNA for the CDR3: TGCGCCAGCACCATAGGTGGGGGAGAACGGGAGCAGTACTTC.

This chain connects TRBV2 to TRBJ1-1, with D perhaps matching TRBD1 (5 bases). CDR1 is SNHLY, CDR2 FYNNEI, per germline. Trimming left V 4 bases short and J 0 bases short, with 21 bases between. The CDR3 consists of 18 residues. CDR3 nucleotide sequence: TGTGCCAGCAGTGGAGAAGAGGTGGGGGAGATGATGAACACTGAAGCTTTCTTT. This encodes CASSGEEVGEMMNTEAFF. Complete variable domain (other parts from reference TRBV2 and TRBJ1-1): EPEVTQTPSHQVTQMGQEVILRCVPISNHLYFYWYRQILGQKVEFLVSFYNNEISEKSEIFDDQFSVERPDGSNFTLKIRSTKLEDSAMYFCASSGEEVGEMMNTEAFFGQGTRLTVV.

V is TRBV19 and J is TRBJ1-2; D remains unclear. Germline assignment: CDR1 LNHDA and CDR2 SQIVND (reference sequence). The length of the CDR3 is 14 residues. With 5 bases removed from V and 0 bases from J, the gap between germline ends came to 10 bases. In DNA form, the CDR3 reads TGTGCCAGTAGTGGATCCACATCTAACTATGGCTACACCTTC. This translates into CASSGSTSNYGYTF.

V is TRBV7-3 and J is TRBJ2-7; no firm D call. The CDR3 is 16 amino acids. Trimming stripped 2 bases from V and 0 bases from J, with 14 bases between. Germline CDR1 SGHTA, CDR2 FQGTGA. The CDR3, as DNA: TGTGCCAGCAGCTTAGGGCCATCCCCGAACTCCTACGAGCAGTACTTC. It yields the protein CASSLGPSPNSYEQYF.

This chain joins TRBV5-8 and TRBJ2-7; 9 bases are shared with TRBD1. This CDR3 spans 15 amino acids. Germline V CDR1 and CDR2: SGHTS, YDEGEE. V lost 4 bases and J lost 6; bases outside the gene matches: 11. CDR3 region: CASSRRGQGWGEQYF. The CDR3 DNA follows: TGTGCCAGCAGCCGACGGGGACAGGGTTGGGGCGAGCAGTACTTC.

The chain carries TRBV9 and TRBJ2-1; 7 bases align to TRBD2. The CDR3 spans 14 residues. The junction had 9 bases not matched to a gene; V was cut back by 4 bases and J by 8 bases. In germline, CDR1 is SGDLS, CDR2 YYNGEE. CDR3 sequence: CASSPWTSRHEQFF. The CDR3 DNA sequence: TGTGCCAGCAGCCCCTGGACTAGTCGCCATGAGCAGTTCTTC.

The table lists this clone with a count of one. The chain recombines TRBV2 with TRBJ1-1, with 11 bases matching TRBD1. The CDR3 is 13 residues long. Losses at the gene ends were 8 bases for V and 6 bases for J; bases not matched to a gene: 5. Germline values: CDR1 SNHLY, CDR2 FYNNEI. CDR3 loop: CASGGQGVAEAFF. The CDR3 DNA reads as TGTGCCAGCGGGGGACAGGGGGTGGCTGAAGCTTTCTTT.

The count of this clone is one. The chain couples TRBV5-6 to TRBJ2-5; TRBD1 aligns across 8 bases. The germline CDR1 and CDR2 sequences are SGHDT and YYEEEE. Trimming at V came to 4 bases and at J to 5 bases, leaving 7 bases not matched to a gene. The CDR3 extends over 14 amino acids. CDR3 in amino acids: CASSRDRLRETQYF. The CDR3 bases are TGTGCCAGCAGCCGGGACAGGTTAAGGGAGACCCAGTACTTC.

The rearrangement joins TRBV2 to TRBJ1-2; D might be TRBD1 (6 bases). The V gene lost 5 bases and the J gene lost 6 bases, with 16 bases spanning the gap. This CDR3 has 14 residues. Germline assignment: CDR1 SNHLY and CDR2 FYNNEI. CDR3: CASSLFRTADGYTF. The CDR3 DNA follows: TGTGCCAGCAGTTTATTTAGGACAGCCGATGGCTACACCTTC.

The V and J genes are TRBV29-1 and TRBJ1-5; TRBD1 is a possible D gene (6 bases). The CDR3 spans 14 residues. V lost 5 bases and J 2 bases, leaving 13 bases between the germline ends. Germline CDR1 is SQVTM and CDR2 is ANQGSEA. The CDR3 DNA reads TGCAGCGTTTCGACAGGATGGGGCAATCAGCCCCAGCATTTT. It yields the protein CSVSTGWGNQPQHF.

The chain carries TRBV30 and TRBJ1-2, with 7 bases fitting TRBD1. CDR1 is GTSNPN, CDR2 SVGIG, per germline (reference sequence). V shed 4 bases and J 4 bases; nucleotides not matched to a gene: 12. The CDR3 runs to 15 residues. The CDR3 loop is CAWNPGQTQGYGYTF. CDR3 in DNA: TGTGCCTGGAACCCGGGACAGACCCAGGGCTATGGCTACACCTTC.

V is TRBV3-1 (or the pseudogene TRBV3-2) and J is TRBJ2-7, with TRBD1 matching over 9 bases. V lost 7 bases to trimming and J lost 1 base; unmatched junction nucleotides: 5. CDR3 length: 14 residues. CDR1 is LGHDT and CDR2 is YNNKEL in the germline V gene (reference sequence). The CDR3 DNA reads as TGTGCCAGCACCCCGGGACAGGGATCCTACGAGCAGTACTTC. Amino acid sequence: CASTPGQGSYEQYF.

The CDR3 protein is CASSLGAAPYEQYF. Written as DNA, the CDR3 is TGTGCCAGCAGCTTGGGAGCAGCTCCCTACGAGCAGTACTTC. V is TRBV5-6 and J is TRBJ2-7, with D uncertain. Germline V CDR1 and CDR2: SGHDT, YYEEEE. Trimming took off 0 bases at V and 2 bases at J, with 9 bases between the two ends. The CDR3 has 14 residues.

The J gene is TRBJ1-2, the V gene TRBV29-1; D is ambiguous. CDR1 is SQVTM and CDR2 is ANQGSEA in the germline V gene. The CDR3 extends over 12 amino acids. With 4 bases removed from V and 4 bases from J, the gap between germline ends came to 10 bases. The CDR3 is CSVGGVSYGYTF. The CDR3 DNA follows: TGCAGCGTTGGGGGAGTCTCCTATGGCTACACCTTC. The variable domain in full, with the rest retrieved from reference TRBV29-1 and TRBJ1-2, is SAVISQKPSRDICQRGTSLTIQCQVDSQVTMMFWYRQQPGQSLTLIATANQGSEATYESGFVIDKFPISRPNLTFSTLTVSNMSPEDSSIYLCSVGGVSYGYTFGSGTRLTVV.

The chain is built from TRBV18 and TRBJ2-2, with D possibly TRBD2 on 5 matching bases. The CDR3 covers 15 residues. CDR1 and CDR2 from the germline V gene are KGHSH and LQKENI. Trimming pared 0 bases from V and 10 bases from J, leaving 15 bases between. CDR3 bases: TGTGCCAGCTCACCACCTGAGCGGCACCGTCAGGAGCTGTTTTTT. Translating gives CASSPPERHRQELFF.

This chain uses TRBV4-3 with TRBJ1-2, with D unclear. The CDR3 has 11 residues. Trimming left V 3 bases short and J 5 bases short, with 4 bases between. CDR1 and CDR2 (germline): LGHNA, YSLEER. CDR3 nucleotide sequence: TGCGCCAGCAGCCAGGGGTATGGCTACACCTTC. It translates to CASSQGYGYTF.

This clone was observed at least ten times. The rearrangement uses TRBV5-1 and TRBJ1-5; the D gene is possibly TRBD1 (6 bases). There are 22 residues in the CDR3. Germline V gives CDR1 SGHRS, CDR2 YFSETQ. Trimming took off 3 bases at V and 3 bases at J, with 34 bases between the two ends. The DNA of the CDR3 is TGCGCCAGCAGCTCCTTATCTTCCCCCGGGACACCGAATAACTTGAACAATCAGCCCCAGCATTTT. Amino acids: CASSSLSSPGTPNNLNNQPQHF.

The chain joins TRBV5-6 to TRBJ1-5, with D unclear. This CDR3 spans 13 amino acids. The germline V gene encodes CDR1 SGHDT and CDR2 YYEEEE. The V end was cut by 0 bases, the J end by 7 bases, with 8 bases between. CDR3 in amino acids: CASSLDPRQPQHF. The CDR3 nucleotides read TGTGCCAGCAGCTTGGATCCTCGGCAGCCCCAGCATTTT.

The genes are TRBV7-2 and TRBJ2-5, with 7 bases that match TRBD2. The CDR3 covers 13 residues. The germline gives CDR1 SGHTA, CDR2 FQGNSA. After removal of 6 bases from V and 2 bases from J, the junction contained 3 bases not matched to a gene. The DNA for the CDR3 is TGTGCCAGCAGAGGGCGGGGGCAAGAGACCCAGTACTTC. It encodes CASRGRGQETQYF.

This chain links TRBV6-5 with TRBJ2-1, with 9 bases that match TRBD1. With V trimmed by 6 bases and J by 8 bases, 5 bases remained unmatched. The CDR3 sequence is 13 residues long. Germline CDR1 is MNHEY and CDR2 is SVGAGI. CDR3 region: CASSQDRGDEQFF. DNA for the CDR3: TGTGCCAGCAGCCAGGACAGGGGCGATGAGCAGTTCTTC.

The genes are TRBV19 and TRBJ1-1; TRBD1 might be the D (5 bases). This CDR3 has 13 residues. Trimming stripped 7 bases from V and 6 bases from J, with 15 bases between. The germline gives CDR1 LNHDA, CDR2 SQIVND (reference sequence). As DNA, the CDR3 is TGTGCCAGTACCACGGGGCCCTACGCTGAAGCTTTCTTT. Translated, it gives CASTTGPYAEAFF.

The chain employs TRBV20-1 and TRBJ2-1; tentative D call: TRBD2 (6 bases). Germline V gives CDR1 DFQATT, CDR2 SNEGSKA (reference sequence). Trimming removed 3 bases at V and 4 bases at J, with 19 bases between. This CDR3 region has 16 residues. The CDR3 DNA sequence: TGCAGTGCTAGTCGGGGTGGGATGGGGGGATACAATGAGCAGTTCTTC. It specifies CSASRGGMGGYNEQFF.

This rearrangement joins TRBV5-4 to TRBJ2-7; TRBD2 aligns across 14 bases. The CDR3 has 16 amino acids. After removal of 0 bases from V and 6 bases from J, the junction contained 5 bases not matched to a gene. Per the germline V gene, CDR1 is SGHNT and CDR2 is YYREEE (reference sequence). The CDR3 loop is CASSLGGLAGGSEQYF. The DNA of the CDR3 is TGTGCCAGCAGCTTGGGAGGACTAGCGGGAGGCTCCGAGCAGTACTTC.

This clone was counted many times. The chain has TRBV12-3 or TRBV12-4 and TRBJ1-1; D is possibly TRBD1 (5 bases). V gave up 3 bases and J gave up 7 bases, with 12 bases separating them. This CDR3 region has 13 residues. The CDR3 loop is CASSFYAGDEAFF. The CDR3 nucleotides read TGTGCCAGCAGTTTCTACGCGGGGGATGAAGCTTTCTTT.

The V gene is TRBV19, the J gene TRBJ2-1; D possibly matches TRBD1 or TRBD2 (5 bases each). The V end was cut by 0 bases, the J end by 10 bases, with 10 bases between. This CDR3 comprises 13 residues. Germline CDR1 reads LNHDA; CDR2 reads SQIVND (reference sequence). The CDR3 sequence is CASSIEGGDEQFF. The CDR3 bases are TGTGCCAGTAGTATAGAGGGTGGGGACGAGCAGTTCTTC.